This T cell receptor beta chain originates from a study of cytomegalovirus exposure and HLA in healthy donors. J lost 8 bases, V lost 4 bases, and 11 bases had no gene match. The CDR3 sequence is 15 residues long. The study ran its PCR with 60 Vbeta and 13 Jbeta primers. Only in-frame clones appear in the TCRdb table, and some are missing; sequencing was by immunoSEQ multiplex PCR. The repertoire consists of approximately 93,000 clones, with around three quarters occurring once and the leading ten covering less than 3.5%. Sequencing was carried out using PBMCs. V gene TRBV5-3 combines with J gene TRBJ1-3; 8 bases map to TRBD1. TRBV5-3 is treated as an ORF (open reading frame) with a function not yet certain. The TCR originated in a male donor in good health and CMV-seropositive. CDR3 nucleotides: TGTGCCAGAAGCAAGTGGACAGGGTCCGGGTACACCATATATTTT. Protein: CARSKWTGSGYTIYF.